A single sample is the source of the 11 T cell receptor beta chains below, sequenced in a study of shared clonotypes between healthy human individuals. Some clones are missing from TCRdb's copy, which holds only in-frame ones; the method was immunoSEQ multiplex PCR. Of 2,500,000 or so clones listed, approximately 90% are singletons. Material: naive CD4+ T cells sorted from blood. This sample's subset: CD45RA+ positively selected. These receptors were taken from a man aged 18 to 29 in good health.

In DNA, the CDR3 is TGTGCCAGCACCCGACAGTCTGAAGGCTATGGCTACACCTTC. Encoded protein: CASTRQSEGYGYTF. The rearrangement joins TRBV6-1 to TRBJ1-2, with D tentatively TRBD1 (5 bases). CDR1 and CDR2 (germline): MNHNS, SASEGT. V was trimmed by 7 bases and J by 4 bases, leaving 16 bases between them. The CDR3 covers 14 residues.

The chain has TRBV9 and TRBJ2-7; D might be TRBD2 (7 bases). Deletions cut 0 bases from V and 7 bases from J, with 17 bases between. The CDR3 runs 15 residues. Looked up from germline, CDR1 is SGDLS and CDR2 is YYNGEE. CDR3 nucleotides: TGTGCCAGCAGCGTAGCGGGACACCCCGGGGGGGAGCAGTACTTC. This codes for CASSVAGHPGGEQYF.

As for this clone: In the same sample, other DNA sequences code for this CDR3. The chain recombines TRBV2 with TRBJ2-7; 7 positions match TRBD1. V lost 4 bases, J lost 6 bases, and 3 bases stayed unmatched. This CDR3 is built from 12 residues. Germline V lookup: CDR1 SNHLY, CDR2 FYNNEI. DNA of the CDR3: TGTGCCAGCAGTGGACAGGGCATCGAGCAGTACTTC. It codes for CASSGQGIEQYF.

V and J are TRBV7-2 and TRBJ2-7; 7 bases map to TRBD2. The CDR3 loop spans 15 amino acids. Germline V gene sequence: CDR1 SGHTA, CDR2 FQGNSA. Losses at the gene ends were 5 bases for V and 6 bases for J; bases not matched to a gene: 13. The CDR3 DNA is TGTGCCAGCAGCCCGTACTCTACTAGCGACGGCGAGCAGTACTTC. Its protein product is CASSPYSTSDGEQYF.

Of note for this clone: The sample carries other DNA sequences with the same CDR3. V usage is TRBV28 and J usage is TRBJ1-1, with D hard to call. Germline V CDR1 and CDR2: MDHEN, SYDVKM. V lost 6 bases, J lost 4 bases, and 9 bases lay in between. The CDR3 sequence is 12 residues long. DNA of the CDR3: TGTGCCAGCAGCCTACCGGGCACTGAAGCTTTCTTT. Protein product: CASSLPGTEAFF.

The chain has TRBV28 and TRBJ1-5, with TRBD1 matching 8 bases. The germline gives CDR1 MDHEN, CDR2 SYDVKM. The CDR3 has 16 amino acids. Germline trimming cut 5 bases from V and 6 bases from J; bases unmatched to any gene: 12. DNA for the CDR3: TGTGCCAGCAGTCTTGGACAGGGTTTGTTGGGTCAGCCCCAGCATTTT. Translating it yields CASSLGQGLLGQPQHF.

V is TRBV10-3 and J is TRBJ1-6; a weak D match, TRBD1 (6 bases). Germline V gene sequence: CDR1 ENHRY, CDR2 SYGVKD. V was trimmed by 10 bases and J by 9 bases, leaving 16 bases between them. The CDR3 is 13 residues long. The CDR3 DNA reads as TGTGCCACCAACGCAGGGGCGGGTTCACCCCTCCACTTT. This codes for CATNAGAGSPLHF.

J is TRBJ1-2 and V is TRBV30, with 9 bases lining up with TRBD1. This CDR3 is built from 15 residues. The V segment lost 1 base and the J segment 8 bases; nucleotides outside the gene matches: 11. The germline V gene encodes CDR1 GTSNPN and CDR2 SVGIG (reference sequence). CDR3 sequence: CAWSGRAGQGGGYTF. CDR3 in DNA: TGTGCCTGGAGTGGACGGGCGGGACAGGGTGGCGGCTACACCTTC.

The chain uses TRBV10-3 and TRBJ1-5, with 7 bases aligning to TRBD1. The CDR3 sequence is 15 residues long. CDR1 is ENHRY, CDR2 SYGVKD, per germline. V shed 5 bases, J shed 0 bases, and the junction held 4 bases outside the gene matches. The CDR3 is CAISSGGNSNQPQHF. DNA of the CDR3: TGTGCCATCAGTTCAGGGGGTAATAGCAATCAGCCCCAGCATTTT.

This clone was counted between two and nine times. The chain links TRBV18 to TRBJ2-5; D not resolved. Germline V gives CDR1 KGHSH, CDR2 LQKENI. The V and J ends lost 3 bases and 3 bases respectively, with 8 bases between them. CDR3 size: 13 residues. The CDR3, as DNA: TGTGCCAGCTCACCGTACATCGAAGAGACCCAGTACTTC. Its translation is CASSPYIEETQYF.

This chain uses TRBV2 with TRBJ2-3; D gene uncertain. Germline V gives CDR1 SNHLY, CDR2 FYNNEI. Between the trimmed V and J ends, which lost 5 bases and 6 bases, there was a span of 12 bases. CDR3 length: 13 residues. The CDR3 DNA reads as TGTGCCAGCAGTCCCGCGACGACGGATACGCAGTATTTT. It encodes CASSPATTDTQYF.